This T cell receptor beta chain was found in a study of shared clonotypes between healthy human individuals. General study results and limits: Memory subsets generally showed smaller estimated richness than naive subsets did. Between several donors, naive CD4 clonotypes were shared at a level of roughly 5.5%.

The germline V and J ends were trimmed by 1 base and 6 bases, with 24 bases remaining between them. Per germline, CDR1 SGHAT and CDR2 FQNNGV. The CDR3 spans 18 residues. TCRdb keeps only in-frame clones here, not all; method: immunoSEQ multiplex PCR. The sample includes around 1.6 million clones, 95% to 99% of them seen just once. To note about this clone: No antigen is known for it.

J is TRBJ1-2 and V is TRBV11-2; maybe TRBD1 (5 bases). The TCR originated in a young man in good health. The sequencing input was naive CD4+ T cells sorted from blood. The subset was: CD45RA+ positively selected. The CDR3 DNA reads TGTGCCAGCAGCTTAGTGGGGGTCCATGAACAGGCCAGGGATGGCTACACCTTC. It encodes CASSLVGVHEQARDGYTF. Filled out from reference TRBV11-2 and TRBJ1-2, the complete variable domain reads EAGVAQSPRYKIIEKRQSVAFWCNPISGHATLYWYQQILGQGPKLLIQFQNNGVVDDSQLPKDRFSAERLKGVDSTLKIQPAKLEDSAVYLCASSLVGVHEQARDGYTFGSGTRLTVV.